The sequence of this T cell receptor beta chain was determined in a study of blood T cell repertoires in COVID-19. Study information: From the United States, Italy and Spain came samples of acute and convalescent COVID-19. PBMCs, B-cell-depleted T cells, or T cells provided the cDNA or gDNA that made up the material.

Authors' data handling: Counts of nucleated cells, estimated from reference gene primer amplification, were obtained. TCRdb's table, derived via immunoSEQ multiplex PCR, lists solely in-frame clones and lacks some. The DNA was the basis for D and trimming; V, J and clone size are from that table. The data contain some 97,000 clones, around four fifths of them seen just once; the ten biggest clones take up roughly an eighth. Specimen: peripheral blood. This TCR was recovered from a man in his forties or fifties with active or convalescent COVID-19.

CDR3 loop: CASSQDLGSAGVGDTQYF. The CDR3 coding sequence is TGTGCCAGCAGCCAAGATTTGGGGTCAGCGGGAGTAGGAGATACGCAGTATTTT. The chain uses TRBV3-1 (or the pseudogene TRBV3-2) and TRBJ2-3; 8 bases line up with TRBD2. The CDR3 has 18 amino acids. After removal of 0 bases from V and 5 bases from J, the junction contained 13 bases not matched to a gene. The germline V gene has CDR1 LGHDT and CDR2 YNNKEL (reference sequence).